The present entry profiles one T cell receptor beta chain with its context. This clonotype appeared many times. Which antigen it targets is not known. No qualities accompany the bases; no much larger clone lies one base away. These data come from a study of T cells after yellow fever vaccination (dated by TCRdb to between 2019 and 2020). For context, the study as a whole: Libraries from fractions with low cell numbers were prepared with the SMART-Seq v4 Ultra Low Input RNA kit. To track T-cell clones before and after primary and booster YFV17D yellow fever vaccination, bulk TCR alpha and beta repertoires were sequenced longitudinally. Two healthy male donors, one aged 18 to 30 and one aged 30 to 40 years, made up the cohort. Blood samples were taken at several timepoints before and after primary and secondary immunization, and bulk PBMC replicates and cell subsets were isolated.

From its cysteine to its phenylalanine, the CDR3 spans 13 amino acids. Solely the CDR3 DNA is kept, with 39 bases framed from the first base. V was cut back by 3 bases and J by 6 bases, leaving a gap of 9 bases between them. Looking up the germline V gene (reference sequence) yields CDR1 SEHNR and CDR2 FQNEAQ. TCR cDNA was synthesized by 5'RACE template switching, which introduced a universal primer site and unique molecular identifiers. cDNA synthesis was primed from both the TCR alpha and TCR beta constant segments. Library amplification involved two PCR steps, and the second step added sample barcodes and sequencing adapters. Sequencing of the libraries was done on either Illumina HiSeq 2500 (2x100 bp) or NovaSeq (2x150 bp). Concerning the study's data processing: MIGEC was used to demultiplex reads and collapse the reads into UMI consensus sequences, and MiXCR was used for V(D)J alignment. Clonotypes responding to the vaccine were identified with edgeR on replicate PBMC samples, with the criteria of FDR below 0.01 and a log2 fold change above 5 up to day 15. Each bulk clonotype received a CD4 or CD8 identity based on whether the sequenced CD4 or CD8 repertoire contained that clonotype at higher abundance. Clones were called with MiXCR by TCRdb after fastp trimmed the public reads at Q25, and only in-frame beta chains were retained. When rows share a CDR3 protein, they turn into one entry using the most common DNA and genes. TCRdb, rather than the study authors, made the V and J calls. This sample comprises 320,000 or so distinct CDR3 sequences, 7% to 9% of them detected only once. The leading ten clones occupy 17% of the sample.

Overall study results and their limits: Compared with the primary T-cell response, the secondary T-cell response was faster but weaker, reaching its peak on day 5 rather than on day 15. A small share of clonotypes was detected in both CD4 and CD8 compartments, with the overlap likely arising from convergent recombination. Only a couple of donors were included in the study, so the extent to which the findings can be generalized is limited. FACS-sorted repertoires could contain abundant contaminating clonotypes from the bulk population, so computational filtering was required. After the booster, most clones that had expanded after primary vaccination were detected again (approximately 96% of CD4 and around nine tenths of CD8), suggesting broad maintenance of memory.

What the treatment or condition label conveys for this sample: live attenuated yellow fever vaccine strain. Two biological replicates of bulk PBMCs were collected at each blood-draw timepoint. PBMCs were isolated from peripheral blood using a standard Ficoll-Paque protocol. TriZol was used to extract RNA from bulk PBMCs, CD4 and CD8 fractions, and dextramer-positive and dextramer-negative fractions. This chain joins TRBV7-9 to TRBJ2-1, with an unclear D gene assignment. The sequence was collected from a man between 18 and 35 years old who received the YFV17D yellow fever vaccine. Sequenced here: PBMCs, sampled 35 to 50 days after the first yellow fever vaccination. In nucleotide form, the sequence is TGTGCCAGCAGCTTGGGGTCCGGCAATGAGCAGTTCTTC. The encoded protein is CASSLGSGNEQFF.